The present T cell receptor beta chain was sequenced within a study of T cell changes during pregnancy in multiple sclerosis (dated 2019 in TCRdb). General notes on the study: The study examined how the T cell repertoire changed over the course of pregnancy in women with multiple sclerosis.

V and J lose 1 base and 3 bases, and a span of 8 bases separates them. CDR1 MGHRA and CDR2 YSYEKL were looked up in the germline V gene. Inclusive of the bounding cysteine and phenylalanine, the CDR3 is 14 residues long. The CDR3 DNA has 42 bases and is translated from base 1. To prepare the library, the immunoSEQ multiplex PCR assay was applied. TCRdb re-hosts the immuneACCESS table, in-frame sequences only. Its copies lack some clones; in the studies checked, an unresolved V gene accounts for under half of them, and the cause for the rest is not known. Present in this sample are roughly 100,000 clones, about 89% of which were seen just once. The ten largest clones capture 3.5% of the sample. As to this clone: Its binding antigen is unknown. Base qualities are not recorded, but no much larger clone differs from it by a single base.

The source of this sequence is a female donor with multiple sclerosis, enrolled in a pregnancy study. The rearranged segments are TRBV4-1 and TRBJ2-3; the D segment could be TRBD2, given 5 matching bases. The starting material was peripheral blood, obtained after pregnancy. The CDR3 region reads CASSQVLVTDTQYF. The DNA sequence is TGCGCCAGCAGCCAAGTACTAGTTACAGATACGCAGTATTTT.